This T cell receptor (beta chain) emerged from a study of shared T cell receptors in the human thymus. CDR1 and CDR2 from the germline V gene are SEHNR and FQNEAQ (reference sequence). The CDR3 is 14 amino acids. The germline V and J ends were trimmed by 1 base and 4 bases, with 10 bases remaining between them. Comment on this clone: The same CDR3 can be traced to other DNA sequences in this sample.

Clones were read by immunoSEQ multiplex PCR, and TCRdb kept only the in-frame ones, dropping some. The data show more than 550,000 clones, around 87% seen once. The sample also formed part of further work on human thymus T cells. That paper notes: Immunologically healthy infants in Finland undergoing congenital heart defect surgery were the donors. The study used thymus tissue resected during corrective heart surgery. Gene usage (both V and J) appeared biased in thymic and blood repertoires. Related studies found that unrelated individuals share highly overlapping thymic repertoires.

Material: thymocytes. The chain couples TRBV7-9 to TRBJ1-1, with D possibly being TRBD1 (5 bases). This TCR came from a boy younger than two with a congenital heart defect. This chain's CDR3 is CASSLGQGSTEAFF. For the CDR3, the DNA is TGTGCCAGCAGCTTAGGCCAGGGTAGCACTGAAGCTTTCTTT. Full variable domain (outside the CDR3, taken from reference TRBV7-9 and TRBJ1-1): DTGVSQNPRHKITKRGQNVTFRCDPISEHNRLYWYRQTLGQGPEFLTYFQNEAQLEKSRLLSDRFSAERPKGSFSTLEIQRTEQGDSAMYLCASSLGQGSTEAFFGQGTRLTVV.